This TCR beta chain derives from a study of cytomegalovirus exposure and HLA in healthy donors. Germline V gene sequence: CDR1 SNHLY, CDR2 FYNNEI. The CDR3 sequence is 16 residues long. V gave up 6 bases and J gave up 1 base, with 16 bases separating them. Nominally healthy donors were sampled, though unrecorded immune exposures were likely. It was with 60 Vbeta and 13 Jbeta primers that the PCR ran. Profiled with immunoSEQ multiplex PCR; TCRdb holds only in-frame clones, not every one. The top ten clones hold about 0.5% of a sample with under 200,000 clones, over 75% of them seen once. The specimen was PBMCs. The receptor's source is a woman aged 50 to 60 in good health and CMV-seronegative. This chain connects TRBV2 to TRBJ1-5; D is possibly TRBD1 (6 bases). The CDR3 loop reads CASRPLGGLSNQPQHF. The CDR3 region has the DNA TGTGCCAGCAGGCCTCTAGGGGGATTAAGCAATCAGCCCCAGCATTTT.